This TCR beta chain was recovered during a study of blood T cell repertoires in COVID-19. The overall study: COVID-19 samples collected from the United States, Italy and Spain covered acute and convalescent phases. PBMCs, B-cell-depleted T cells, or T cells were the source of the cDNA or gDNA that made up the material.

Authors' data handling: Reference gene primer amplification gave estimated nucleated cell counts. The assay was immunoSEQ multiplex PCR, and TCRdb's table has in-frame clones only and misses some. That table gives V, J and clone size, and the DNA gave D and trimming. The sample includes 200,000 to 300,000 clones, approximately 80% seen only once; the top ten take 4.2%. The CDR3 is 17 amino acids. With 1 base clipped from V and 4 bases from J, the junction kept 8 bases outside the gene matches. Germline-derived CDR1 and CDR2 are KGHSH and LQKENI. The rearrangement uses TRBV18 and TRBJ2-3; TRBD2 matches at 10 bases. Sequenced material: peripheral blood. This TCR derives from a man between 60 and 70 years old with acute or convalescent COVID-19. CDR3 coding DNA: TGTGCCAGCTCACCACTAACTAGCGGGAAGACAGCAGATACGCAGTATTTT. Encoded protein: CASSPLTSGKTADTQYF.